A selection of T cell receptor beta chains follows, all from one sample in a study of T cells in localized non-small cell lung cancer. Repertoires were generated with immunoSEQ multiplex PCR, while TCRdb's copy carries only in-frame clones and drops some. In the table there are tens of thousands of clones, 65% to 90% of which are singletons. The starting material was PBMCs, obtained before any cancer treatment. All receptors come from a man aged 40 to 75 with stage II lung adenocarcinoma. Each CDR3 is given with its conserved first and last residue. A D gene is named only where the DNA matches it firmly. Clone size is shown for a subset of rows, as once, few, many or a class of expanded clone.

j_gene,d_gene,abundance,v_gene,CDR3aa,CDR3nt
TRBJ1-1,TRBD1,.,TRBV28,CASIPGGAETEAFF,TGTGCCAGCATCCCAGGGGGCGCGGAGACTGAAGCTTTCTTT
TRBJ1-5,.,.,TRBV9,CASSAGADFNQPQHF,TGTGCCAGCAGCGCGGGGGCAGACTTCAATCAGCCCCAGCATTTT
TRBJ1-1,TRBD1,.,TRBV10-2,CASIEGAGTEAFF,TGCGCCAGCATAGAGGGGGCCGGCACTGAAGCTTTCTTT
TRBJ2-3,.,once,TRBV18,CASSPNTDTQYF,TGTGCCAGCTCACCCAACACAGATACGCAGTATTTT
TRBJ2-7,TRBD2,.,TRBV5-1,CASSLAERDNYEQYF,TGCGCCAGCAGCTTGGCCGAGCGGGATAACTACGAGCAGTACTTC
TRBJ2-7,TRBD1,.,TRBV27,CASSLGTGGGEQYF,TGTGCCAGCAGTTTAGGGACAGGGGGCGGCGAGCAGTACTTC
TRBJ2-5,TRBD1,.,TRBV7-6,CASSPTGTGETQYF,TGTGCCAGCAGCCCGACAGGGACGGGGGAGACCCAGTACTTC
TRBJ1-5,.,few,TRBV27,CASSPQGGGNQPQHF,TGTGCCAGCAGTCCACAGGGAGGCGGCAATCAGCCCCAGCATTTT
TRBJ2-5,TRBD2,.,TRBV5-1,CASSSGLAGARTQYF,TGCGCCAGCAGCTCGGGACTAGCGGGGGCCAGGACCCAGTACTTC
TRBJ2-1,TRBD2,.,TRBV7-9,CASSSPSSGSVYNEQFF,TGTGCCAGCAGCTCCCCTTCGAGCGGGAGTGTATACAATGAGCAGTTCTTC
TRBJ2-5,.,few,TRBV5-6,CASSPMRASETQYF,TGTGCCAGCAGCCCGATGAGGGCTAGCGAGACCCAGTACTTC
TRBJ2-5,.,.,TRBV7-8,CASSLAGYLKTQYF,TGTGCCAGCAGCTTAGCTGGGTACCTAAAGACCCAGTACTTC
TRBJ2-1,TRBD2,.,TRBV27,CASSPLPTSGSSEQFF,TGTGCCAGCAGTCCCCTCCCGACTAGCGGGAGTAGTGAGCAGTTCTTC
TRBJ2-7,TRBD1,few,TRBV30,CAWGTISTGGRGYEQYF,TGTGCCTGGGGTACCATTTCAACAGGGGGCAGGGGGTACGAGCAGTACTTC
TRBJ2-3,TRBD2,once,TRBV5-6,CASSTGREITDTQYF,TGTGCCAGCAGTACCGGGCGGGAGATTACAGATACGCAGTATTTT
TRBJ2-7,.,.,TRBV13,CASSLGVVGTYEQYF,TGTGCCAGCAGCTTAGGGGTTGTGGGAACCTACGAGCAGTACTTC
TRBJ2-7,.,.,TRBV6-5,CASSRHRASYEQYF,TGTGCCAGCAGCAGGCACAGGGCCTCCTACGAGCAGTACTTC